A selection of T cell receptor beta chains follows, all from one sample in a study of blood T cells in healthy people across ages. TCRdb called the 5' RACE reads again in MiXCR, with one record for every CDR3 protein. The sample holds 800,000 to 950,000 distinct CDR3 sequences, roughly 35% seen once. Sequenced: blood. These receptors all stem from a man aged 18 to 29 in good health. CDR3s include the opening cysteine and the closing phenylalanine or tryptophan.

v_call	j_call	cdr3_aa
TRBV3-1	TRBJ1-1	CASSQELSTTEAFF
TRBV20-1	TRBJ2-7	CSARVRGGWNYEQYF
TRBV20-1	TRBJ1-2	CSAHTPAGTGEGYTF
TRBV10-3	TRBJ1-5	CAISESGDYQPQHF
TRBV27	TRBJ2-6	CASSLSPQSGANVLTF
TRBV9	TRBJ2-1	CASSKGDREDNEQFF
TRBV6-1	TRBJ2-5	CASSIHRQQETQYF
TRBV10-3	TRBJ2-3	CAITEGAKDTQYF
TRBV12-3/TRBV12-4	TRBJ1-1	CASSRGQGASTFF
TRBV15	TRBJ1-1	CATSRVPTNTEAFF
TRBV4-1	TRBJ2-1	CASSQGTGRNEQFF
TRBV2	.	CASSEFRDSNIQYF
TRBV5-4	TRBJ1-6	CASSLGQLGYNSPLHF
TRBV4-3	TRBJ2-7	CASSQDLGAYGYEQYF
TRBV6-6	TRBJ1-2	CASSSLRGQSWGYTF
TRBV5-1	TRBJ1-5	CASSQTGTSNQPQHF
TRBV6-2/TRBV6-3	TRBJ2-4	CASRTTQGGKNIQYF
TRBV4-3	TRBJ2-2	CASSSLFGQGNTGELFF
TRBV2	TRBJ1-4	CASTELGVGNEKLFF
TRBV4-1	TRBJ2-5	CASSQGTDLGTQYF
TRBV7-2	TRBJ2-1	CASSLEGTGHEQFF
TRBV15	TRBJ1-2	CATSTETSPTSYTF
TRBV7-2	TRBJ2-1	CASSLSDLYNEQFF
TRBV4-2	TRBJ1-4	CASSHRVGGNGEKLFF
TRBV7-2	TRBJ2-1	CASSPRTDQFFYNEQYF
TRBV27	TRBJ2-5	CASSPTGGLEQYF
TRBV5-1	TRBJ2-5	CASSLEGIQETQYF
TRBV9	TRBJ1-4	CASSPWSTTNEKLFF
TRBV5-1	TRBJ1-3	CASALHSYSDQDTIYF
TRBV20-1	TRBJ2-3	CSARDMDSTDTQYF
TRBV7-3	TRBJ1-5	CASSSGPEVQPQHF
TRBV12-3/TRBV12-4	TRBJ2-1	CASSPRRGGVLWNEQFF
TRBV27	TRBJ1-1	CASSTSSNTEAFF
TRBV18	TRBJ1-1	CASSPQQVMNTEAFF
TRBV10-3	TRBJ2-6	CAIRTTPGQGYAGANVLTF
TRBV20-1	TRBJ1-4	CSAGSGMEGEKLFF
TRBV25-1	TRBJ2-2	CASSEGSTGELFF
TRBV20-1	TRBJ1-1	CSAQQGMNTEAFF
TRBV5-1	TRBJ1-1	CATRTATYTEAFF
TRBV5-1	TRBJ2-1	CASSSDGLPEANEQFF
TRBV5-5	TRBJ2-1	CASSLVQGTYNEQFF
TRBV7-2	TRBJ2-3	CASSLDGQGAEDTQYF